This entry describes one T cell receptor beta chain. This clonotype was seen ten or more times. There is no known antigen for this receptor. Germline is not matched at one junction end, which may reflect a read error. The library was made by multiplex PCR. These reads were obtained on an Illumina HiSeq 4000. iRepertoire HTBI primers and Arm-PCR amplification of CDR3 regions were used to construct TCR beta libraries. PCR products were gel purified before sequencing. Regarding the original processing steps: Across samples, about 64 TRBV and roughly 13 TRBJ segments were identified and used for gene usage analysis of CDR3 amino acid clonotypes. COPE and FqMerger were used to merge the filtered high-quality paired reads into contigs. BLAST was used to align contigs to IMGT TRBV, TRBD and TRBJ reference genes, with CDR3 defined following IMGT. Clonotypes above 0.1% frequency were classified as highly expanded clones. Shannon entropy served as the measure of repertoire diversity, while the Gini coefficient captured V-J evenness. Clonotypes shared by more than one individual were considered public. TCRdb redid the processing of the public reads, applying fastp at Q25 and MiXCR, and retained in-frame beta chains. When rows share a CDR3 protein, they turn into one entry using the most common DNA and genes. The V and J calls, along with clone size, are taken from TCRdb and not from the paper's own processing. For this sample the table gives around 460,000 distinct CDR3 sequences, of which 11% to 15% were detected only once. The ten largest account for about 15% of the sample.

This specimen's time point label, interpreted: newly diagnosed GD, antithyroid drugs for less than 3 months. For both TCR sequencing and RNA sequencing, RNA was extracted from PBMCs in TRIzol. The diagnosis of Graves' disease was made according to American Thyroid Association guidelines. Patients were recruited from an endocrinology department in Xi'an, China. Each patient gave about 9.1 milliliters of peripheral blood, collected in an EDTA anticoagulant tube. PBMCs were isolated by Ficoll Paque Plus density gradient separation without further T cell sorting. An Agilent 2100 Bioanalyzer and agarose gel were used to check RNA quality, and a NanoDrop 2000 was used to measure RNA concentration. This entry belongs to a study of regulatory T cells in long-lasting Graves disease (dated by TCRdb to the early 2020s). Looking at the study overall: Newly diagnosed Graves' disease patients had taken antithyroid drugs for less than 3 months. Peripheral blood TCR sequencing and RNA sequencing compared persistent Graves' disease patients with newly diagnosed Graves' disease patients. The study took place in China and was registered as a clinical trial. A total of 35 or so samples underwent TCR sequencing: around 13 from persistent and approximately 20 from newly diagnosed Graves' disease patients. General study outcomes and caveats: The study examined only peripheral blood because the primary lesion, thyroid tissue, could not be accessed. Sequencing and analysis were restricted to the TCR beta chain. The authors noted that the small sample size was a limitation that may lower accuracy. Patients with persistent disease shared more public clonotypes (about 2,900) than newly diagnosed patients did (approximately 990). Compared with newly diagnosed patients, persistent Graves' disease patients had lower TCR Shannon entropy and fewer highly expanded clones, which suggests clonal expansion.

The same data also contributed to another study, on T cells in Graves' hyperthyroidism and ophthalmopathy. As the second paper documents: Graves' hyperthyroidism was defined as stable when no progression to ophthalmopathy occurred over 18 months of follow-up. Hyperthyroidism patients were aged 18 to 65 years and newly diagnosed, with disease duration of less than 2 months. Exclusion was applied to patients with uncontrolled infections, other autoimmune diseases, pregnancy or lactation. Diagnoses were established on the basis of clinical symptoms, serum thyroxine and TRAb, thyroid ultrasound, and orbital computed tomography. The first round of RT-PCR for the TCR CDR3 was performed with the HTBI primer set and the Qiagen OneStep RT-PCR kit. Most expanded thyroid clonotypes (frequency above 0.001) were also found in blood, which suggests that blood repertoires may mirror thyroid immune responses. In cross-validation, a model built on a 13 V-J signature told ophthalmopathy apart from stable hyperthyroidism with over 85% sensitivity and approximately 81% specificity, and in testing the same model reached 80%/75%. In validation, the model predicted progression to ophthalmopathy a median of roughly 6.1 months before onset, with roughly 68% sensitivity and roughly 73% specificity. To identify distinguishing TCR V-J signatures, a discovery cohort of around 98 patients was used, comprising approximately 40 with Graves' ophthalmopathy and some 60 with stable Graves' hyperthyroidism. An independent validation cohort of about 20 hyperthyroidism patients and 17 patients who later progressed to ophthalmopathy tested prospective prediction of ophthalmopathy. The 75 to 100 discovery patients were divided at random into training and test sets in a 7:3 ratio. In addition, the study compared T-cell repertoires in thyroid tissue and in blood from roughly six Graves' hyperthyroidism patients. After blood sampling, hyperthyroidism patients were treated with methimazole at a starting dose of 30 mg daily, and ophthalmopathy patients were treated with high-dose intravenous methylprednisolone. Libraries were constructed in a second round of multiplex PCR, after which size selection and purification were performed. Sequencing of the libraries was done on an Illumina HiSeq2000 using paired-end 100 bp reads. SOAPnuke was used to process the raw data, with reads discarded if the reads contained adapters or uncalled bases, had a mean Phred below 15, or lacked an exact constant-primer or identifier match. High-quality paired reads were merged using COPE v1.2.5, and each unique nucleotide sequence was defined as a clonotype. Clonotypes were aligned to IMGT TRBV, TRBD and TRBJ reference segments using MiTCR v1.1. The analysis was restricted to V-J combinations with a frequency above 0.0001, which together covered just over 98% of the repertoires. A TCS score was defined as the ratio of F50 (clonal expansion) to E x V (chaos), with BLOSUM62-based TCRdist applied between CDR3 peptides within each V-J. Welch's t-statistics and random forest reduced just over 500 V-J features to fewer than 15, which were used in a naive Bayes classifier (R e1071). Sample size was not statistically predetermined, and blinding of investigators to group allocation was not performed. The paper describes TCR Vbeta CDR3 sequencing of 135 peripheral blood samples, made up of fewer than 50 ophthalmopathy patients, around 78 hyperthyroidism patients and 17 progressor patients.

This clonotype originated in a woman aged 50 to 60 with Graves disease. Donor details come from another sample of the same person, matched by shared clones. The sequencing used peripheral blood mononuclear cells (PBMCs), collected at new diagnosis, from a patient treated with antithyroid drugs.

The CDR3 in this case is CASSPRDRQETQYF. The DNA sequence reads TGTGCCAGCAGCCCAAGGGACAGGCAAGAGACCCAGTACTTC. Here the chain combines TRBV5-1 and TRBJ2-5; TRBD1 lines up with 8 middle nucleotides. The CDR3 starts with the cysteine, ends with the phenylalanine, and has 14 residues. Kept here is only the CDR3 DNA, which spans 42 bases and is read in frame from base 1. The CDR1 and CDR2 encoded by the germline V gene are SGHRS and YFSETQ.